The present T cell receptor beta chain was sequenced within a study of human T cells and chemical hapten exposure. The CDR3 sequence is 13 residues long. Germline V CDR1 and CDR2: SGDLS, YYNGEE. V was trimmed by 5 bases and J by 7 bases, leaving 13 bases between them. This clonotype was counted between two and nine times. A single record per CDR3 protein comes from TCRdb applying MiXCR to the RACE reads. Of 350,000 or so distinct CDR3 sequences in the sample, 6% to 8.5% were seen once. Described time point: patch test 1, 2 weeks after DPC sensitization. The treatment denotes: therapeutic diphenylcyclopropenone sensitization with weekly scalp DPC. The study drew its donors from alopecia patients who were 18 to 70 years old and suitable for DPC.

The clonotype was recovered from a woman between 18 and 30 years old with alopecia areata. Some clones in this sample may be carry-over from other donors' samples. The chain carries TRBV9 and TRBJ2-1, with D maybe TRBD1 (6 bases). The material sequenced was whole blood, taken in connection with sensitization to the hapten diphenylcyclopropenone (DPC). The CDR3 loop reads CASSHRAGNEQFF. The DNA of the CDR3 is TGTGCCAGCAGTCACAGGGCAGGGAATGAGCAGTTCTTC.